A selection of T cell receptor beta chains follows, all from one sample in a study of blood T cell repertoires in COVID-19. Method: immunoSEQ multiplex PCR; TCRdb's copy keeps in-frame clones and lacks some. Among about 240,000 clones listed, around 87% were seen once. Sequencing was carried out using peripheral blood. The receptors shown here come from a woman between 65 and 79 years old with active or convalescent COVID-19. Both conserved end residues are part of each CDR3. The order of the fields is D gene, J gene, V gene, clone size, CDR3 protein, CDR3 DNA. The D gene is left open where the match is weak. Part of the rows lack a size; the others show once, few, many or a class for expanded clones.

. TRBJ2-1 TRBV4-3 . CASSLGGEGEQFF TGCGCCAGCAGCCTGGGGGGAGAGGGTGAGCAGTTCTTC
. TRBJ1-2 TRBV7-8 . CASSRGGGGYTF TGTGCCAGCAGCCGAGGCGGGGGGGGCTACACCTTC
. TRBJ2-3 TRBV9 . CASSVPGTDTQYF TGTGCCAGCAGCGTTCCAGGCACCGATACGCAGTATTTT
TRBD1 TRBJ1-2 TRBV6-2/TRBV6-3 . CASSKTGGVYGYTF TGTGCCAGCAGTAAAACAGGGGGCGTCTATGGCTACACCTTC
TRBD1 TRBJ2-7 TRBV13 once CASSRTGRETGQYF TGTGCCAGCAGCCGGACAGGCCGTGAGACGGGGCAGTACTTC
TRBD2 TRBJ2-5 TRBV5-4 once CASSLSAGTRGETQYF TGTGCCAGCAGCTTATCCGCCGGGACTAGAGGCGAGACCCAGTACTTC
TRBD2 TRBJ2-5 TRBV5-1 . CASSSRDSGAETQYF TGCGCCAGCAGCTCCCGAGATAGCGGGGCAGAGACCCAGTACTTC
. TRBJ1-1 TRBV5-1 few CASSSDGAFSLAFF TGCGCCAGCAGCTCAGACGGAGCATTTTCGTTGGCTTTCTTT
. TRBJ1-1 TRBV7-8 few CASSLEAGEAFF TGTGCCAGCAGCTTAGAGGCAGGGGAAGCTTTCTTT
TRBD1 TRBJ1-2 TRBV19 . CASTSTLNRGANYGYTF TGTGCCAGTACCTCAACCCTGAACAGGGGTGCTAACTATGGCTACACCTTC
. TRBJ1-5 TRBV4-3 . CASSQDRQFNQPQHF TGCGCCAGCAGCCAAGATAGACAGTTCAATCAGCCCCAGCATTTT
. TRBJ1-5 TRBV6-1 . CASSDRGPAFRAQHF TGTGCCAGCAGTGACAGAGGCCCAGCTTTTAGAGCCCAGCATTTT
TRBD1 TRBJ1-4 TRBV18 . CASSPPGQGNEKLFF TGTGCCAGCTCACCTCCGGGACAGGGGAATGAAAAACTGTTTTTT
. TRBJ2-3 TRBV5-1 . CASSFKGGGTQYF TGCGCCAGCAGCTTTAAGGGAGGGGGTACGCAGTATTTT
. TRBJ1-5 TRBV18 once CASSPPGTPNQPQHF TGTGCCAGCTCACCTCCGGGGACACCGAATCAGCCCCAGCATTTT
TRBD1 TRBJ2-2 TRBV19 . CASKGQGAVPGELFF TGTGCCAGTAAAGGCCAGGGGGCAGTACCCGGGGAGCTGTTTTTT
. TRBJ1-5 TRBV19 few CASSTQGGYQPQHF TGTGCCAGTAGTACCCAGGGAGGGTATCAGCCCCAGCATTTT